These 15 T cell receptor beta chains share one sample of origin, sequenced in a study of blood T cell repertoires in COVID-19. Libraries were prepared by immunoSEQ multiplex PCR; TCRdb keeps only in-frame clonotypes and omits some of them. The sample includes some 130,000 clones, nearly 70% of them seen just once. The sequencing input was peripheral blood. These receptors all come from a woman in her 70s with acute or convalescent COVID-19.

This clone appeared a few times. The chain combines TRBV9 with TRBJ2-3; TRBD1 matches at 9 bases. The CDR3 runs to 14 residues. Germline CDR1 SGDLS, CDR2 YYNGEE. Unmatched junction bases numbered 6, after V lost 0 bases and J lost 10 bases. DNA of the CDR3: TGTGCCAGCAGCGTAGGTGTGGGACAGGGTGCGCAGTATTTT. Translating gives CASSVGVGQGAQYF.

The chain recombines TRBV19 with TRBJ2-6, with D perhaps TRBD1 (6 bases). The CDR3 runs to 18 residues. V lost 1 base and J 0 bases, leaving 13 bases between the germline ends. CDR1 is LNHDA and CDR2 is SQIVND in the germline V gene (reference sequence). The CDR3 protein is CASSIVGHLSSGANVLTF. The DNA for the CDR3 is TGTGCCAGTAGTATAGTGGGACACCTTTCCTCTGGGGCCAACGTCCTGACTTTC.

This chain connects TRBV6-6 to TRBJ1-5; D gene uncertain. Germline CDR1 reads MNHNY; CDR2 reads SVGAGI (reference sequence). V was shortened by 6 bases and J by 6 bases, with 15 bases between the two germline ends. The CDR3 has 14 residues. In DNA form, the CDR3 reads TGTGCCAGCAGATATCTAGCTGGCGGTCAGCCCCAGCATTTT. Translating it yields CASRYLAGGQPQHF.

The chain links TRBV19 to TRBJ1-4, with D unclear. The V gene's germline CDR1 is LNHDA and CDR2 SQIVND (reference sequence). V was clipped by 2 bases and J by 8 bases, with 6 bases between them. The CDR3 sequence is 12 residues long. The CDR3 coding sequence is TGTGCCAGTAGTATACTTGTAGAAAAACTGTTTTTT. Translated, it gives CASSILVEKLFF.

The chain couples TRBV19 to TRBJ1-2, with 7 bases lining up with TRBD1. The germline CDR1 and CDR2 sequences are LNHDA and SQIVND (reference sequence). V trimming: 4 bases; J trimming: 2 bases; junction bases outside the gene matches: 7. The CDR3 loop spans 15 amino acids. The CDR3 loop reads CASSTDRARNYGYTF. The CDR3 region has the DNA TGTGCCAGTAGTACCGACAGGGCCCGAAACTATGGCTACACCTTC.

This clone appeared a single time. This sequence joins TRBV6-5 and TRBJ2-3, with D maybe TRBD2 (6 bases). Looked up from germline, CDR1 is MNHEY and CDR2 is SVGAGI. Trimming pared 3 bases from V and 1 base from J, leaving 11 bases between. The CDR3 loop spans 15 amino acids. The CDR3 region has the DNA TGTGCCAGCAGTTATCGGCGGGGTCGCACAGATACGCAGTATTTT. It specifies CASSYRRGRTDTQYF.

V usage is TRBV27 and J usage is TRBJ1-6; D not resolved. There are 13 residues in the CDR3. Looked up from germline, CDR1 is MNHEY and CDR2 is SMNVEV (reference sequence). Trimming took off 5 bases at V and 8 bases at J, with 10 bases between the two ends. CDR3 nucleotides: TGTGCCAGCAGTCGTCGACGGGATTCACCCCTCCACTTT. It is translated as CASSRRRDSPLHF.

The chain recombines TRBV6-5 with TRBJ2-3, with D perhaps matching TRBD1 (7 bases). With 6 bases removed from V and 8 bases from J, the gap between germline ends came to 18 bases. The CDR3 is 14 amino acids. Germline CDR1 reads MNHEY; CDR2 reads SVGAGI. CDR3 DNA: TGTGCCAGCAGGGATCCAGGGGGACTGGCTACGCAGTATTTT. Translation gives CASRDPGGLATQYF.

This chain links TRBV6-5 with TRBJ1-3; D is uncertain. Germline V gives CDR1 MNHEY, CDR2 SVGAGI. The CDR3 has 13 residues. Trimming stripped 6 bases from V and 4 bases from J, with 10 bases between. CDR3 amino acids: CASSLKAGNTIYF. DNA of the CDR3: TGTGCCAGCAGCCTAAAAGCGGGAAACACCATATATTTT.

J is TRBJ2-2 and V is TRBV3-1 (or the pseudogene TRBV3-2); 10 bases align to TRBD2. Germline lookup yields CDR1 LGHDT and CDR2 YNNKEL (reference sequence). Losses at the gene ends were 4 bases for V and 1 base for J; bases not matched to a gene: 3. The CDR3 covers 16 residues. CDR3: CASSPRTSGNTGELFF. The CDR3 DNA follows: TGTGCCAGCAGCCCCCGGACTAGCGGGAACACCGGGGAGCTGTTTTTT.

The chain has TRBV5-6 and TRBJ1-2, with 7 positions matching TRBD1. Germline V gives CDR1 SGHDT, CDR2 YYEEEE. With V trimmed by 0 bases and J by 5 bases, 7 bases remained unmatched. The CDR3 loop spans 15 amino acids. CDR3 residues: CASSLAGQIMYGYTF. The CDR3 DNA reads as TGTGCCAGCAGCTTGGCGGGACAGATTATGTATGGCTACACCTTC.

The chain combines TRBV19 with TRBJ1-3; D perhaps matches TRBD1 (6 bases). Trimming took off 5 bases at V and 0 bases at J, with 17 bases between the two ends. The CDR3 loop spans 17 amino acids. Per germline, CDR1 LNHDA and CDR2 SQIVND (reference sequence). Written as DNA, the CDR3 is TGTGCCAGTAGTGGTACAACAGGGACAACCTCTGGAAACACCATATATTTT. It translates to CASSGTTGTTSGNTIYF.

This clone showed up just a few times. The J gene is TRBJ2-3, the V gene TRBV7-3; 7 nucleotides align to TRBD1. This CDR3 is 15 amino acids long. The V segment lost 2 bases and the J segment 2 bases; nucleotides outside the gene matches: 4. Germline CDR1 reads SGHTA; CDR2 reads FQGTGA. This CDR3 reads CASSLLGGPTDTQYF. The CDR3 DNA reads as TGTGCCAGCAGCTTACTAGGGGGCCCCACAGATACGCAGTATTTT.

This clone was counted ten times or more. The CDR3 spells CASTTSGTSGRKGRDEQYF. The CDR3 nucleotides read TGTGCCAGCACCACCTCGGGGACTAGCGGGAGGAAAGGTCGGGACGAGCAGTACTTC. The chain links TRBV2 to TRBJ2-7; 15 bases fit TRBD2. V shed 7 bases, J shed 5 bases, and the junction held 18 bases outside the gene matches. Germline values: CDR1 SNHLY, CDR2 FYNNEI. The CDR3 has 19 amino acids.

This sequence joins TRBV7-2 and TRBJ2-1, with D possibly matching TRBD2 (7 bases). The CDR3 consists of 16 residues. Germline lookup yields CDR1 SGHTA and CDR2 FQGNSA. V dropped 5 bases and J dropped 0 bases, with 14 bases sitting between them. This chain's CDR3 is CASSPEGGSSYNEQFF. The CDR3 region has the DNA TGTGCCAGCAGCCCTGAGGGGGGGAGCTCCTACAATGAGCAGTTCTTC.